A selection of T cell receptor beta chains follows, all from one sample in a study of blood T cell repertoires in COVID-19. Repertoires were generated with immunoSEQ multiplex PCR, while TCRdb's copy carries only in-frame clones and drops some. Of some 140,000 clones listed, under 85% are singletons. Specimen: peripheral blood. Receptors were obtained from a man aged 55 to 70 with COVID-19, enrolled during active disease. Each CDR3 is given with its conserved first and last residue. The D gene is left open where the match is weak. Clone size is stated in some rows and not others, as once, few, many or a class when expanded.

TRBV28,-,-,TRBJ2-1,TGTGCCAGCAGTTTAAGGGCAGGGGCGACCCCTCGCTACAATGAGCAGTTCTTC,CASSLRAGATPRYNEQFF
TRBV24-1,-,-,TRBJ2-3,TGTGCCACCAGCAGGAGAGGGACAGATACGCAGTATTTT,CATSRRGTDTQYF
TRBV5-1,-,-,TRBJ2-7,TGCGCCAGCAGCTTATCCTACCCCCCCTACGAGCAGTACTTC,CASSLSYPPYEQYF
TRBV19,-,TRBD2,TRBJ2-5,TGTGCCAGTAGTACGGGGCAGGGAGGGGAAGAGACCCAGTACTTC,CASSTGQGGEETQYF
TRBV23-1,-,-,TRBJ1-5,TGCGCCAGCAGTCAATCGGGGACACGGTCCGGCAATCAGCCCCAGCATTTT,CASSQSGTRSGNQPQHF
TRBV12-3/TRBV12-4,-,-,TRBJ1-5,TGTGCCAGCAGTTTCTATAGCAATCAGCCCCAGCATTTT,CASSFYSNQPQHF
TRBV28,-,TRBD1,TRBJ1-1,TGTGCCAGCAGCTCAATGCCGGGACAGGGGAACACTGAAGCTTTCTTT,CASSSMPGQGNTEAFF
TRBV6-2/TRBV6-3,-,-,TRBJ2-1,TGTGCCAGCAGCCTCGGACAGACCGCGCACAATGAGCAGTTCTTC,CASSLGQTAHNEQFF
TRBV19,-,-,TRBJ1-2,TGTGCCAGTAGTCGGGGGTTCTATGGCTACACCTTC,CASSRGFYGYTF
TRBV6-5,-,-,TRBJ1-5,TGTGCCAGCAGTTCGGGGAATCAGCCCCAGCATTTT,CASSSGNQPQHF
TRBV18,-,-,TRBJ1-4,TGTGCCAGCTCATTCAACTCCGGGAATAATGAAAAACTGTTTTTT,CASSFNSGNNEKLFF
TRBV6-1,-,-,TRBJ1-1,TGTGCCAGCAGTCAAGCAGGGGTCCGTAGAGCTGAAGCTTTCTTT,CASSQAGVRRAEAFF
TRBV7-8,-,TRBD2,TRBJ2-5,TGTGCCAGCAGCCCCGGACTAGCGGGAGTAGGAGAGACCCAGTACTTC,CASSPGLAGVGETQYF
TRBV3-1/TRBV3-2,-,-,TRBJ1-5,TGTGCCAGCAGCGCAGGGATTAGCAATCAGCCCCAGCATTTT,CASSAGISNQPQHF
TRBV28,-,-,TRBJ1-4,TGTGCCAGCAGTCCCCAGGCGAAAAGGCTGTTTTTT,CASSPQAKRLFF
TRBV12-3/TRBV12-4,-,-,TRBJ1-2,TGTGCCAGCAGTCCCTCGGAGCTCTCTGGCTACACCTTC,CASSPSELSGYTF
TRBV5-4,few,TRBD1,TRBJ1-6,TGTGCCAGCAGCCAGGGGGACGGGTGGCAGTCACCCCTCCACTTT,CASSQGDGWQSPLHF
TRBV4-1,-,-,TRBJ1-3,TGCGCCAGCAGCCAAGATCTTCCCAGGGCGGGAAACACCATATATTTT,CASSQDLPRAGNTIYF
TRBV19,-,-,TRBJ1-2,TGTGCCAGTAGTATGGCAGGGGCCAACTATGGCTACACCTTC,CASSMAGANYGYTF
TRBV6-5,-,-,TRBJ1-1,TGTGCCAGCAGTTGGGGGGAGAACACTGAAGCTTTCTTT,CASSWGENTEAFF
TRBV9,-,TRBD2,TRBJ2-1,TGTGCCAGCAGCGTAGAGGCTTCCGGGAGGGCCGGCAATGAGCAGTTCTTC,CASSVEASGRAGNEQFF
TRBV7-2,-,TRBD2,TRBJ2-1,TGTGCCAGCAGCGTTGGACTAGCGGGGGGCAATGAGCAGTTCTTC,CASSVGLAGGNEQFF
TRBV19,-,TRBD1,TRBJ1-2,TGTGCCAGTAGCGCGACAGGGAACTATGGCTACACCTTC,CASSATGNYGYTF
TRBV7-2,-,-,TRBJ1-5,TGTGCCAGCAGCTTTTCCGGGGGTGAGAATCAGCCCCAGCATTTT,CASSFSGGENQPQHF
TRBV29-1,-,-,TRBJ2-2,TGCAGCGTTGAAGGGGGCGCGAACACCGGGGAGCTGTTTTTT,CSVEGGANTGELFF
TRBV5-5,once,TRBD1,TRBJ1-5,TGTGCCAGCAGCGGAGAGGACAGGGTAAATCAGCCCCAGCATTTT,CASSGEDRVNQPQHF
TRBV28,-,-,TRBJ1-1,TGTGCCAGCAGTTTAATAAGGGTGGGGGTAGGGGGAAGCCTGAACACTGAAGCTTTCTTT,CASSLIRVGVGGSLNTEAFF
TRBV19,-,TRBD1,TRBJ1-2,TGTGCCAGTAGTATACCGACGGGGACAGGGGGCTTGAGTGGCTACACCTTC,CASSIPTGTGGLSGYTF
TRBV19,-,-,TRBJ2-3,TGTGCCAGTAGGAAAACAGGAGGCACAGATACGCAGTATTTT,CASRKTGGTDTQYF
TRBV25-1,few,TRBD1,TRBJ1-6,TGTGCCAGCAGTGACCTTAGGACAGGGGATAATTCACCCCTCCACTTT,CASSDLRTGDNSPLHF
TRBV9,-,-,TRBJ1-3,TGTGCCAGCAGCGTAGAGGCAGGAGGCTCTGGAAACACCATATATTTT,CASSVEAGGSGNTIYF
TRBV7-9,-,-,TRBJ1-6,TGTGCCAGCAGCTTAATCCCCGGGGGTAACCATAATTCACCCCTCCACTTT,CASSLIPGGNHNSPLHF
TRBV9,once,TRBD1,TRBJ2-1,TGTGCCAGCAGCACCCGGACAGGGAAGAATGAGCAGTTCTTC,CASSTRTGKNEQFF
TRBV6-5,-,TRBD1,TRBJ1-5,TGTGCCAGCAGGCAAGGGACAGGCAATCAGCCCCAGCATTTT,CASRQGTGNQPQHF
TRBV6-5,-,-,TRBJ1-1,TGTGCCAGCAACCGGAGGGGTGACATGGCTTTCTTT,CASNRRGDMAFF
TRBV25-1,-,-,TRBJ2-7,TGTGCCAGCAGGGAGGGGGCTCCGCACTCCTACGAGCAGTACTTC,CASREGAPHSYEQYF
TRBV6-6,once,TRBD1,TRBJ2-7,TGTGCCAGCTATTCAGGGGGAATTTACGAGCAGTACTTC,CASYSGGIYEQYF
TRBV2,few,TRBD2,TRBJ2-5,TGTGCCAGCAGTGAAGCGTGGGCTAGCGGACAAGAGACCCAGTACTTC,CASSEAWASGQETQYF
TRBV7-2,once,TRBD2,TRBJ2-7,TGTGCCAGCAGCTTAAAAGTTGCGGGAGTGCCCTACGAGCAGTACTTC,CASSLKVAGVPYEQYF
TRBV7-8,-,TRBD1,TRBJ1-2,TGTGCCAGCAGCCCGGGACAGGGGGACTATGGCTACACCTTC,CASSPGQGDYGYTF
TRBV19,few,-,TRBJ2-5,TGTGCCAGTAGTCTGCAGGGACTTCACGGAGAGACCCAGTACTTC,CASSLQGLHGETQYF
TRBV5-4,-,TRBD2,TRBJ2-1,TGTGCCAGCAGCTTGGGTTTTACTAGCGGGGGACACAATGAGCAGTTCTTC,CASSLGFTSGGHNEQFF
TRBV28,-,TRBD1,TRBJ1-6,TGTGCCAGCAGAGCCACAGGGGAAAATTCACCCCTCCACTTT,CASRATGENSPLHF
TRBV6-1,-,-,TRBJ1-6,TGTGCCAGCAGTGAGGACCGGGGGTTGGCCCTCCACTTT,CASSEDRGLALHF
TRBV7-2,-,TRBD1,TRBJ1-6,TGTGCCAGCAGTCCAACAGGGCGGGGACAGGCCTCCCTCCACTTT,CASSPTGRGQASLHF
TRBV2,-,-,TRBJ1-1,TGTGCCAGCAGTACCACTCGGGGAACTGAAGCTTTCTTT,CASSTTRGTEAFF
TRBV7-2,-,-,TRBJ1-3,TGTGCCAGCAGCTTAAACGGAGGTAGTTTCTCTGGAAACACCATATATTTT,CASSLNGGSFSGNTIYF
TRBV10-3,-,-,TRBJ1-2,TGTGCCATCAGTGACTCGTCAGCGGGCCTCTATGGCTACACCTTC,CAISDSSAGLYGYTF
TRBV19,-,TRBD1,TRBJ1-1,TGTGCCAGTGGGCCGGGACAGGGGCTGGGGACTGAAGCTTTCTTT,CASGPGQGLGTEAFF
TRBV19,-,-,TRBJ1-3,TGTGCCAGTAGTATAGATCTTCGTTATGCGGGAAACACCATATATTTT,CASSIDLRYAGNTIYF
TRBV7-2,once,-,TRBJ1-2,TGTGCCAGCAGCTTGGGAGTAAACTATGGCTACACCTTC,CASSLGVNYGYTF
TRBV7-2,once,-,TRBJ1-4,TGTGCCAGCAGCGGCGAGAGGGCTAATGAAAAACTGTTTTTT,CASSGERANEKLFF
TRBV11-2,-,-,TRBJ2-7,TGTGCCAGCAGCTTATACGGGGTCTCCTACGAGCAGTACTTC,CASSLYGVSYEQYF
TRBV28,-,TRBD1,TRBJ2-7,TGTGCCAGCAAGACAGGGGGCGCTTCGTACGAGCAGTACTTC,CASKTGGASYEQYF
TRBV7-9,-,TRBD1,TRBJ2-1,TGTGCCAGCAGCGTTGACATTGGGACAGCGAGCTCCTACAATGAGCAGTTCTTC,CASSVDIGTASSYNEQFF